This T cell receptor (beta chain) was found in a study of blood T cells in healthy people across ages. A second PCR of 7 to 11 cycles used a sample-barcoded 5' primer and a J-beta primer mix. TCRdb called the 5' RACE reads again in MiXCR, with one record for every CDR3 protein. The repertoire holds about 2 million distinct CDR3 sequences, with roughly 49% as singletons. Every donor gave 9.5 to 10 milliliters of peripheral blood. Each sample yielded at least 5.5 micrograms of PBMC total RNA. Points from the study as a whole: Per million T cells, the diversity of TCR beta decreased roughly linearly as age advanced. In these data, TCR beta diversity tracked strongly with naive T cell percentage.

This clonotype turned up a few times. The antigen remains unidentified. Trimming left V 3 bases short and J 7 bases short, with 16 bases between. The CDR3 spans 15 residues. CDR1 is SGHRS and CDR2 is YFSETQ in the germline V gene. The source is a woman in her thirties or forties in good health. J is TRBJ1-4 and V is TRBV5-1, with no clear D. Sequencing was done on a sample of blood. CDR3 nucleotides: TGCGCCAGCAGCTGGTCCGGGAAGGTCCTTGAAAAACTGTTTTTT. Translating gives CASSWSGKVLEKLFF.